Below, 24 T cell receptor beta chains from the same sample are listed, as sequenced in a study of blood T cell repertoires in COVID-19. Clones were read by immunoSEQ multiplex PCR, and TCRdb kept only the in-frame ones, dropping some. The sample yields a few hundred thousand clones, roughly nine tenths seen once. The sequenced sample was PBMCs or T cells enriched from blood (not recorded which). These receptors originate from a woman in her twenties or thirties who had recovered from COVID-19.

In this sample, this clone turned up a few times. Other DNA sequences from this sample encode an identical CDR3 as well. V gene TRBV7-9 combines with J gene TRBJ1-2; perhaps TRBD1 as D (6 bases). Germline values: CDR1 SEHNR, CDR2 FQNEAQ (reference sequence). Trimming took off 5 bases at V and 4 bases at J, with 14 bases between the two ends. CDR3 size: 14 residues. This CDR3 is CASSQQGPSYGYTF. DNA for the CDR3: TGTGCCAGCAGCCAACAGGGACCGTCCTATGGCTACACCTTC.

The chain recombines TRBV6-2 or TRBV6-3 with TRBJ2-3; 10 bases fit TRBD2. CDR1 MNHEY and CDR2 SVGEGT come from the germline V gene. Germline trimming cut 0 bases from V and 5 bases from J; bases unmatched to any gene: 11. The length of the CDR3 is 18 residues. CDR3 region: CASSYSTLSGGGIDTQYF. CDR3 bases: TGTGCCAGCAGTTACTCGACTCTCAGCGGGGGGGGAATAGATACGCAGTATTTT.

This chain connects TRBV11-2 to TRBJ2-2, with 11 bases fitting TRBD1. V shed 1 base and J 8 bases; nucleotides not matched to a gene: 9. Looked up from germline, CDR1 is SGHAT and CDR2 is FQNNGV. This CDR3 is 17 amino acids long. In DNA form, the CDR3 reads TGTGCCAGCAGCTTAGGTGCAGCCGGACAGGGGGCAGGGGAGCTGTTTTTT. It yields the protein CASSLGAAGQGAGELFF.

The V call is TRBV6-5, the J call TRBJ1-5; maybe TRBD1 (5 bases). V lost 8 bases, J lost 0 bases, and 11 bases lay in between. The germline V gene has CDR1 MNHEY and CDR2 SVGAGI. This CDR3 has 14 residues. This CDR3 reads CASRRDYSNQPQHF. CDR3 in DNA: TGTGCCAGCCGGAGGGACTATAGCAATCAGCCCCAGCATTTT.

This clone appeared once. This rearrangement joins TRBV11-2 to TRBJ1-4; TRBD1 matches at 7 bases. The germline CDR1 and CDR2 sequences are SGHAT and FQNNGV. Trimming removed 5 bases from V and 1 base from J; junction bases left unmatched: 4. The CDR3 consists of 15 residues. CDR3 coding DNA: TGTGCCAGCAGCGGACGACAGGGAACTAATGAAAAACTGTTTTTT. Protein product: CASSGRQGTNEKLFF.

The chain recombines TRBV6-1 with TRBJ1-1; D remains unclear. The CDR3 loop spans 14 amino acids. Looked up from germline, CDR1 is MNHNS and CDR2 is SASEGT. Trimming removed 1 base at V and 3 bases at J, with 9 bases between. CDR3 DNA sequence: TGTGCCAGCAGTGAAGGAGGCTGGGACACTGAAGCTTTCTTT. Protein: CASSEGGWDTEAFF.

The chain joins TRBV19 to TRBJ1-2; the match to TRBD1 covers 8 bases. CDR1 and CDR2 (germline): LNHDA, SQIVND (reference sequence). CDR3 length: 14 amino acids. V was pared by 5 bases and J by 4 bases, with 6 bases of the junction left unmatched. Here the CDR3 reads CASSGADRVYGYTF. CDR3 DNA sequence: TGTGCCAGTAGTGGGGCGGACAGGGTCTATGGCTACACCTTC. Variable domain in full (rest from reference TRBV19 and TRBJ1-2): DGGITQSPKYLFRKEGQNVTLSCEQNLNHDAMYWYRQDPGQGLRLIYYSQIVNDFQKGDIAEGYSVSREKKESFPLTVTSAQKNPTAFYLCASSGADRVYGYTFGSGTRLTVV.

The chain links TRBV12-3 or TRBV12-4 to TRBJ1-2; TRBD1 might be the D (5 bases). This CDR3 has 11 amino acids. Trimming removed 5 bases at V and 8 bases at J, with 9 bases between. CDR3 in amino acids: CASSGRGGYTF. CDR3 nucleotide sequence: TGTGCCAGCAGTGGGAGGGGCGGCTACACCTTC.

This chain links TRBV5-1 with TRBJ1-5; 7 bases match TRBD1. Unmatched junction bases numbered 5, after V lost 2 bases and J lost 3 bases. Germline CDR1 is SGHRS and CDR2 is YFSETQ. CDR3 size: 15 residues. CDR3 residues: CASSFGTDPNQPQHF. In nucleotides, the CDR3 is TGCGCCAGCAGCTTCGGGACAGACCCCAATCAGCCCCAGCATTTT.

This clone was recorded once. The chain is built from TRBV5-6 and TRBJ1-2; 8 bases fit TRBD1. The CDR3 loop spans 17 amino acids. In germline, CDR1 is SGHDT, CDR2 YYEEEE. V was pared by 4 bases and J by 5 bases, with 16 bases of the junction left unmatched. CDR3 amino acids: CASSLGQVQTTSYGYTF. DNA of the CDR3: TGTGCCAGCAGCCTGGGACAGGTACAAACAACTAGTTATGGCTACACCTTC. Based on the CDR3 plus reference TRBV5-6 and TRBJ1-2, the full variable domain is DAGVTQSPTHLIKTRGQQVTLRCSPKSGHDTVSWYQQALGQGPQFIFQYYEEEERQRGNFPDRFSGHQFPNYSSELNVNALLLGDSALYLCASSLGQVQTTSYGYTFGSGTRLTVV.

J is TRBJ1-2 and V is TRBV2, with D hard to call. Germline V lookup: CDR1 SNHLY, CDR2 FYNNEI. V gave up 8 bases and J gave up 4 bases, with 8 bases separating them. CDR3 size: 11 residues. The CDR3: CASGELYGYTF. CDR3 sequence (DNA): TGTGCCAGCGGGGAGCTCTATGGCTACACCTTC.

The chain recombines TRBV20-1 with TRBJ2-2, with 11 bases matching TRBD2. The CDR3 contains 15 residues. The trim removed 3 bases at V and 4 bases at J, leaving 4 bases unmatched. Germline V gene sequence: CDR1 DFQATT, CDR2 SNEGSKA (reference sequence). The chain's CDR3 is CSASRLAGGTGELFF. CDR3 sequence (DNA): TGCAGTGCTAGTCGGCTAGCGGGGGGCACCGGGGAGCTGTTTTTT.

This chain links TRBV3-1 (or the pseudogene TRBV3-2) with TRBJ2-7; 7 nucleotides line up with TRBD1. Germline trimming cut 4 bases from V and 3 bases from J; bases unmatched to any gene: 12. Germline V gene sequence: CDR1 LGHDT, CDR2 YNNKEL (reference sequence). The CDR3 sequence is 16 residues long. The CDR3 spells CASSLTTGEFYYEQYF. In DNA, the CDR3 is TGTGCCAGCAGCCTTACCACAGGGGAGTTTTACTACGAGCAGTACTTC.

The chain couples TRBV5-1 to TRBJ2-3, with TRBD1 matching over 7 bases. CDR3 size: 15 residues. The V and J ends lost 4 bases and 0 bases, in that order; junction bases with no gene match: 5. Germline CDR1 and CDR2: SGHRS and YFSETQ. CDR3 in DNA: TGCGCCAGCAGCCCCGACAGGGCTAGCACAGATACGCAGTATTTT. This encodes CASSPDRASTDTQYF. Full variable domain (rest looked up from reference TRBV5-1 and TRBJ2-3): KAGVTQTPRYLIKTRGQQVTLSCSPISGHRSVSWYQQTPGQGLQFLFEYFSETQRNKGNFPGRFSGRQFSNSRSEMNVSTLELGDSALYLCASSPDRASTDTQYFGPGTRLTVL.

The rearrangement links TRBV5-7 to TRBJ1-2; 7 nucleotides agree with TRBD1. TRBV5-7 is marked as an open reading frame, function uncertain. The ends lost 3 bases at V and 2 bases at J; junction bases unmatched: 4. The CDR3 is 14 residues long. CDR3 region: CASSSTGVNYGYTF. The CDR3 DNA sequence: TGTGCCAGCAGCTCAACAGGGGTAAACTATGGCTACACCTTC.

The CDR3 sequence: CASSETVLSTDTQYF. The CDR3 bases are TGTGCCAGCAGTGAAACAGTCCTGAGCACAGATACGCAGTATTTT. The chain is built from TRBV6-1 and TRBJ2-3; no reliable D call. The CDR3 is 15 amino acids. The ends were cut back, 2 bases at V and 0 bases at J, with 9 bases in the middle. Germline CDR1 MNHNS, CDR2 SASEGT.

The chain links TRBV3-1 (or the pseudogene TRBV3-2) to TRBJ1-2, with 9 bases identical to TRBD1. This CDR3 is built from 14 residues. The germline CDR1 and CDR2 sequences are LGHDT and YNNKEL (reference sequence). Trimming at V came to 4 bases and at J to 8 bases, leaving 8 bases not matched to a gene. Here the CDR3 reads CASSPRDRVRGYTF. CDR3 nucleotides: TGTGCCAGCAGCCCCCGGGACAGGGTAAGGGGCTACACCTTC.

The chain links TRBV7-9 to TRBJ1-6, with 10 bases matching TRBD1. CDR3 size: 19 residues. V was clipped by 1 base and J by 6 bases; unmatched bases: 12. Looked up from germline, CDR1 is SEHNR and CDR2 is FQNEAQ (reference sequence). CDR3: CASSLDPNPRDRGNSPLHF. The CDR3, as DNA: TGTGCCAGCAGCTTAGACCCGAATCCCCGGGACAGGGGTAATTCACCCCTCCACTTT. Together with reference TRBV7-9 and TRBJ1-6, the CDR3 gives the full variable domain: DTGVSQNPRHKITKRGQNVTFRCDPISEHNRLYWYRQTLGQGPEFLTYFQNEAQLEKSRLLSDRFSAERPKGSFSTLEIQRTEQGDSAMYLCASSLDPNPRDRGNSPLHFGNGTRLTVT.

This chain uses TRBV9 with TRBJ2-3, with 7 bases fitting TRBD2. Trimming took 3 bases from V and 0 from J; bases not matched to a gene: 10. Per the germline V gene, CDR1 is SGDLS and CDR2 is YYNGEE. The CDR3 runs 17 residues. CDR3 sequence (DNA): TGTGCCAGCAGCGGTCCAGGTGCGGGGGTAAGCACAGATACGCAGTATTTT. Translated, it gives CASSGPGAGVSTDTQYF.

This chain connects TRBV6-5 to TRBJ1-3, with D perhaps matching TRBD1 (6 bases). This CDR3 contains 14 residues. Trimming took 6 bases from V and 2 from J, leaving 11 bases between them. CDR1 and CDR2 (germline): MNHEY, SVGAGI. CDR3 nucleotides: TGTGCCAGCAGCCCACAGGGCACTGGAAACACCATATATTTT. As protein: CASSPQGTGNTIYF.

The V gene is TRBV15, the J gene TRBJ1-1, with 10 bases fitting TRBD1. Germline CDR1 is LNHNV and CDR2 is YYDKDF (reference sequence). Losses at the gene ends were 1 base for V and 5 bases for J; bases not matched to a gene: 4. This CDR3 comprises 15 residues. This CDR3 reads CATSRAGTGVTEAFF. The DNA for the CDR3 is TGTGCCACCAGCAGAGCGGGGACAGGGGTTACTGAAGCTTTCTTT.

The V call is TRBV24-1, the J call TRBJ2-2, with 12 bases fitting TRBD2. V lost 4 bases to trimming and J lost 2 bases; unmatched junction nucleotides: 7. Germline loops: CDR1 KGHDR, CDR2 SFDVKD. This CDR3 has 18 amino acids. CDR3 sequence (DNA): TGTGCCACCAGTGAAGGAACTAGCGGGGGGCCTAACACCGGGGAGCTGTTTTTT. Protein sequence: CATSEGTSGGPNTGELFF.

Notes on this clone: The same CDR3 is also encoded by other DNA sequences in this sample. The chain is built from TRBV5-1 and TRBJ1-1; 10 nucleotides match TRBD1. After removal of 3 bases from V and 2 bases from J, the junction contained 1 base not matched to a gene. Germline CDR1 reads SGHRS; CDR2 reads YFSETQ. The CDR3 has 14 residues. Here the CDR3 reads CASSSTGGNTEAFF. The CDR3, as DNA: TGCGCCAGCAGCTCGACAGGGGGCAACACTGAAGCTTTCTTT.

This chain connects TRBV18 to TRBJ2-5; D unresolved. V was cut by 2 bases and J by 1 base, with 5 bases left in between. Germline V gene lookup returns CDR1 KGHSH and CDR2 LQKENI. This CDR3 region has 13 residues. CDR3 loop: CASSPSGQETQYF. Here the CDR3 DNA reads TGTGCCAGCTCACCATCCGGCCAAGAGACCCAGTACTTC. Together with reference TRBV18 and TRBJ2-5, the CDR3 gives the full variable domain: NAGVMQNPRHLVRRRGQEARLRCSPMKGHSHVYWYRQLPEEGLKFMVYLQKENIIDESGMPKERFSAEFPKEGPSILRIQQVVRGDSAAYFCASSPSGQETQYFGPGTRLLVL.